A selection of T cell receptor beta chains follows, all from one sample in a study of T cell responses to AZD1222 COVID-19 vaccine. Clones were read by immunoSEQ multiplex PCR, and TCRdb kept only the in-frame ones, dropping some. The profile shows 120,000 or so clones, 88% of them singletons. Sequences were derived from peripheral blood, sampled on day 0 of AZD1222 vaccination. Every receptor here comes from an adult in good health. Each CDR3 is given with its conserved first and last residue. The D gene is left open where the match is weak. Expanded clones are given a class, and other clones once, few, many or no size at all.

abundance: .; v_gene: TRBV29-1; j_gene: TRBJ2-1; len: 15; d_gene: TRBD2; CDR3aa: CSVEVGTSGSNEQFF; CDR3nt: TGCAGCGTTGAAGTTGGGACTAGCGGGAGCAATGAGCAGTTCTTC
abundance: few; v_gene: TRBV30; j_gene: TRBJ1-3; len: 12; d_gene: .; CDR3aa: CAWKQAGNTIYF; CDR3nt: TGTGCCTGGAAGCAAGCTGGAAACACCATATATTTT
abundance: .; v_gene: TRBV5-1; j_gene: TRBJ2-2; len: 15; d_gene: .; CDR3aa: CASSSLAANTGELFF; CDR3nt: TGCGCCAGCAGCTCCTTAGCGGCCAACACCGGGGAGCTGTTTTTT
abundance: .; v_gene: TRBV7-9; j_gene: TRBJ1-3; len: 13; d_gene: .; CDR3aa: CASSGGGGNTIYF; CDR3nt: TGTGCCAGCAGCGGAGGAGGAGGAAACACCATATATTTT
abundance: .; v_gene: TRBV19; j_gene: TRBJ1-2; len: 14; d_gene: .; CDR3aa: CASSFGRINYGYTF; CDR3nt: TGTGCCAGTAGTTTCGGACGGATAAACTATGGCTACACCTTC
abundance: .; v_gene: TRBV11-2; j_gene: TRBJ1-3; len: 19; d_gene: .; CDR3aa: CASSLARRILANSGNTIYF; CDR3nt: TGTGCCAGCAGCTTAGCAAGGAGAATTTTGGCGAACTCTGGAAACACCATATATTTT
abundance: .; v_gene: TRBV6-5; j_gene: TRBJ2-2; len: 15; d_gene: TRBD1; CDR3aa: CASSRDRSNTGELFF; CDR3nt: TGTGCCAGCAGTCGGGACAGATCGAACACCGGGGAGCTGTTTTTT
abundance: .; v_gene: TRBV28; j_gene: TRBJ2-1; len: 16; d_gene: .; CDR3aa: CASSPPDHPGADEQFF; CDR3nt: TGTGCCAGCAGTCCCCCGGACCATCCGGGGGCAGATGAGCAGTTCTTC
abundance: .; v_gene: TRBV2; j_gene: TRBJ2-3; len: 15; d_gene: .; CDR3aa: CAAGRESPNVDTQYF; CDR3nt: TGTGCCGCGGGTAGGGAGTCGCCCAATGTTGACACGCAGTATTTT
abundance: .; v_gene: TRBV6-5; j_gene: TRBJ1-4; len: 11; d_gene: .; CDR3aa: CASSWDRDPCF; CDR3nt: TGTGCCAGCAGTTGGGACCGGGACCCCTGCTTT
abundance: .; v_gene: TRBV4-3; j_gene: TRBJ2-5; len: 15; d_gene: .; CDR3aa: CASSQGGDSQETQYF; CDR3nt: TGCGCCAGCAGCCAGGGTGGGGACTCTCAAGAGACCCAGTACTTC
abundance: .; v_gene: TRBV7-2; j_gene: TRBJ1-6; len: 14; d_gene: .; CDR3aa: CASSFRTDNSPLHF; CDR3nt: TGTGCCAGCAGCTTTCGGACGGATAATTCACCCCTCCACTTT
abundance: .; v_gene: TRBV19; j_gene: TRBJ2-1; len: 13; d_gene: .; CDR3aa: CASIPRIYNEQFF; CDR3nt: TGTGCCAGTATCCCCAGGATCTACAATGAGCAGTTCTTC
abundance: .; v_gene: TRBV7-2; j_gene: TRBJ2-5; len: 14; d_gene: .; CDR3aa: CASSPQQGGETQYF; CDR3nt: TGTGCCAGCAGCCCGCAACAGGGGGGGGAGACCCAGTACTTC
abundance: .; v_gene: TRBV27; j_gene: TRBJ2-2; len: 15; d_gene: TRBD2; CDR3aa: CASSRSGAYTGELFF; CDR3nt: TGTGCCAGCAGTCGGAGCGGGGCGTACACCGGGGAGCTGTTTTTT
abundance: .; v_gene: TRBV5-6; j_gene: TRBJ1-5; len: 17; d_gene: .; CDR3aa: CASSLGLIGPMNQPQHF; CDR3nt: TGTGCCAGCAGCTTGGGACTTATTGGGCCGATGAATCAGCCCCAGCATTTT
abundance: .; v_gene: TRBV28; j_gene: TRBJ1-6; len: 15; d_gene: TRBD1; CDR3aa: CASSPGTGANSPLHF; CDR3nt: TGTGCCAGCAGCCCCGGGACAGGGGCTAATTCACCCCTCCACTTT
abundance: .; v_gene: TRBV12-5; j_gene: TRBJ2-2; len: 16; d_gene: TRBD1; CDR3aa: CASGSVPGRGPGELFF; CDR3nt: TGTGCTAGTGGTTCGGTCCCGGGCAGGGGGCCCGGGGAGCTGTTTTTT
abundance: .; v_gene: TRBV28; j_gene: TRBJ1-1; len: 16; d_gene: TRBD1; CDR3aa: CASFEKARQGRTEAFF; CDR3nt: TGTGCCAGCTTTGAAAAGGCCCGACAGGGAAGAACTGAAGCTTTCTTT
abundance: once; v_gene: TRBV5-1; j_gene: TRBJ1-1; len: 14; d_gene: .; CDR3aa: CASSSGGMNTEAFF; CDR3nt: TGCGCCAGCTCGTCGGGGGGCATGAACACTGAAGCTTTCTTT
abundance: .; v_gene: TRBV5-4; j_gene: TRBJ2-3; len: 16; d_gene: .; CDR3aa: CASSSSHTRSTDTQYF; CDR3nt: TGTGCCAGCAGCTCCTCACATACTAGGAGCACAGATACGCAGTATTTT